The table lists the clone carrying this T cell receptor (beta chain) with a few counts. Then a second PCR, running roughly 7 to 12 cycles, was carried out with a sample-barcoded 5' primer and a J-beta primer mix. TCRdb re-called the 5' RACE reads with MiXCR, one entry per CDR3 protein. The top ten hold under 4.5% of the sample, which has 600,000 to 1,000,000 distinct CDR3 sequences, roughly 25% seen once. The entry originates in a study of blood T cells in healthy people across ages. V lost 3 bases to trimming and J lost 3 bases, with 12 bases between them. The CDR3 is made up of 15 amino acids. The germline CDR1 and CDR2 sequences are SGHRS and YFSETQ. In addition, the sample was reused for a study of T cells of mothers and their children. This second study says: All extracted RNA went into cDNA synthesis, approximately 1.5 ug per 15 ul. Thymic selection molds TCR recombination products alike in related and unrelated pairs. Detection of persistent microchimeric T cell clones did not occur.

The V call is TRBV5-1, the J call TRBJ2-2, with unresolved D. The clonotype comes from a boy aged 5-17 years in good health. Sequencing was performed on blood. The CDR3 here is CASSSPADYTGELFF. The DNA for the CDR3 is TGCGCCAGCAGCTCCCCCGCAGACTACACCGGGGAGCTGTTTTTT.